This T cell receptor beta chain was profiled in a study of T cells in tuberculosis. Study information: In South Africa, adults with active tuberculosis were compared with IGRA-negative and latently infected IGRA-positive adolescents.

As for time point: new active TB diagnosis, blood taken before or within 7 days of starting treatment. Each donor contributed 85,000 to 100,000 T cells on average, unsorted. The ends were cut back, 0 bases at V and 4 bases at J, with 8 bases in the middle. This CDR3 has 14 amino acids. Germline-derived CDR1 and CDR2 are SGDLS and YYNGEE. With respect to this clone: What it binds is not known.

Study outcomes and limitations: Active tuberculosis TCR-alpha repertoires lay closer to GMM-specific TCRs than IGRA-negative controls, suggesting clonal expansion.

Sequencing was performed with immunoSEQ multiplex PCR; in TCRdb, only in-frame clones are kept and a portion is missing. Counted here are fewer than 35,000 clones, roughly 83% occurring once; the ten biggest clones make up 4% to 6.5%. V is TRBV9 and J is TRBJ2-1; D is undetermined. Sequencing was performed on PBMCs, taken at tuberculosis diagnosis. The TCR sequence derives from an adult with tuberculosis. Here the CDR3 reads CASSVANSYNEQFF. Written as DNA, the CDR3 is TGTGCCAGCAGCGTAGCTAACTCTTACAATGAGCAGTTCTTC. The full variable domain, in which reference TRBV9 and TRBJ2-1 provide the parts outside the CDR3, is DSGVTQTPKHLITATGQRVTLRCSPRSGDLSVYWYQQSLDQGLQFLIQYYNGEERAKGNILERFSAQQFPDLHSELNLSSLELGDSALYFCASSVANSYNEQFFGPGTRLTVL.